This T cell receptor (beta chain) is drawn from a study of blood T cell repertoires in COVID-19 (dated by TCRdb to 2020 to 2021). For the study in its entirety: Samples from collaborators originated in the United States, Italy and Spain and spanned both the acute and convalescent phases of COVID-19. A de-identified subject ID, COVID-19 status, age in years and sex were almost always included in the sample metadata. The material from the prospective study consisted of cDNA or gDNA derived from T cells, B-cell-depleted T cells, or PBMCs. The dataset comprised deeply sampled blood TCRbeta repertoires from subjects exposed to, actively infected with, or recovered from COVID-19. The repertoires were released in a freely available public database intended as a resource for research on the immune response to SARS-CoV-2. Where available, HLA class I and class II types were taken from metadata supplied by the sample provider and were not determined by assay-based typing. The samples were drawn from two sources: the first 160 participants of the ongoing ImmuneRACE study, and 1,000 to 1,500 subjects contributed by 6 global collaborators.

On this clone: This clone's antigen is unknown. Per-nucleotide qualities are absent, and no much larger clonotype sits a single base away.

The full study reports these points: Clinical and demographic metadata were provided uncurated, with the amount varying by source and participant.

Relative to germline, V is missing 3 bases and J is missing 4 bases, with 8 bases of the junction outside any gene match. Including the terminal cysteine and phenylalanine, the CDR3 comprises 16 residues. Only CDR3 DNA is held: 48 bases, read in frame from base 1. CDR1 LNHDA and CDR2 SQIVND are derived from the germline V gene (reference sequence). The collaborating institutions used their own protocols to collect whole blood in K2EDTA tubes. For TCRbeta analysis, collaborator samples were shipped as frozen whole blood, as isolated PBMCs, or as DNA extracted from either sample type. TCRbeta CDR3 regions were amplified from genomic DNA by means of the immunoSEQ Assay, a bias-controlled multiplex PCR. The authors' pipeline ran thus. Within the assay, amplification of reference gene primers was used to estimate how many nucleated cells each sample contained. Sequence reads were collapsed and filtered to measure the absolute abundance of every unique TCRbeta CDR3 rearrangement. Productive Simpson clonality was computed per sample as the square root of Simpson's diversity index over productive rearrangements. Not all clones reach the TCRdb copy of this immuneACCESS table, which keeps in-frame sequences only. Checked studies attribute under half of the gap to unresolved V genes and leave the rest unexplained. The D gene and trimming were derived from the DNA, and the V and J assignments and clone size from that table. In this sample the table shows about 320,000 clones, approximately 82% of which occur a single time. Jointly, the top ten make up roughly 1.1% of the sample.

The chain joins TRBV19 to TRBJ2-1, with TRBD2 matching 8 junction bases. Sequences were obtained from peripheral blood. The receptor was derived from a woman aged 45 to 65 with acute or convalescent COVID-19. The CDR3 loop reads CASSITGGRPYNEQFF. In nucleotide form, the sequence is TGTGCCAGTAGTATTACAGGCGGGAGGCCTTACAATGAGCAGTTCTTC.